This T cell receptor beta chain was sequenced in a study of CD8 T cells in ankylosing spondylitis. The study, taken as a whole, reports: Clones tied to disease were said to be significantly enriched in matched ankylosing spondylitis synovial fluid. Earlier authors reported some of these motif variants in reactive arthritis synovial fluid and blood. Apparently characteristic of ankylosing spondylitis blood was a TCR beta motif (under ten highly homologous variants).

TCRdb reprocessed the 5' RACE reads via MiXCR and lists one record per CDR3 protein. Of over 450,000 distinct CDR3 sequences in the sample, roughly 13% were seen once. This CDR3 contains 17 residues. Looked up from germline, CDR1 is MGHRA and CDR2 is YSYEKL. V was pared by 0 bases and J by 0 bases, with 5 bases of the junction left unmatched. Ten or more counts support this clonotype. Its specificity is unknown. The chain links TRBV4-1 to TRBJ2-7, with 10 bases matching TRBD2. The material sequenced was blood, either unsorted or a sorted T cell fraction (not recorded which). The clonotype comes from a male donor with ankylosing spondylitis. CDR3 DNA sequence: TGCGCCAGCAGCCAAGAAGGAGCTAGCGGGAGCTCCTACGAGCAGTACTTC. Translation: CASSQEGASGSSYEQYF.